The 29 T cell receptor beta chains below all came from one sample that was sequenced in a study of CD8 T cells in ankylosing spondylitis. TCRdb re-called the 5' RACE reads through MiXCR, storing one row per CDR3 protein. The sample lists about 260,000 distinct CDR3 sequences; 15% to 20% were seen once. The source material was blood, either unsorted or a sorted T cell fraction (not recorded which). Receptors originate from a male donor with ankylosing spondylitis or in good health (not recorded which).

This chain joins TRBV6-5 and TRBJ2-1; 10 bases align to TRBD2. CDR3 length equals 17 residues. Germline V gene lookup returns CDR1 MNHEY and CDR2 SVGAGI. V trimming: 0 bases; J trimming: 3 bases; junction bases outside the gene matches: 5. CDR3 amino acids: CASSYSSGRSSYNEQFF. The CDR3 nucleotides are TGTGCCAGCAGTTACTCTAGCGGGAGGTCTAGCTACAATGAGCAGTTCTTC.

This clonotype was recorded many times. The CDR3 nucleotides are TGCGCCAGCAGCTTGGAAGGGGGGAGTACAGATACGCAGTATTTT. Translating gives CASSLEGGSTDTQYF. The chain is built from TRBV5-1 and TRBJ2-3; D possibly matches TRBD1 or TRBD2 (6 bases each). From germline, CDR1 is SGHRS and CDR2 YFSETQ. The V gene lost 0 bases and the J gene lost 3 bases, with 11 bases spanning the gap. This CDR3 is 15 amino acids long.

For this clonotype: A read error may explain this, as a much larger clone is one base away. The chain links TRBV12-3 or TRBV12-4 to TRBJ2-3; TRBD2 aligns across 7 bases. The CDR3 length is 12 residues. CDR3 sequence reads: CIASGITATQYF. The CDR3 region has the DNA TGTATAGCTAGCGGAATCACAGCTACGCAGTATTTT.

The chain is built from TRBV5-1 and TRBJ1-4; D gene uncertain. CDR3 length equals 14 residues. The germline V gene has CDR1 SGHRS and CDR2 YFSETQ. The germline V and J ends were trimmed by 2 bases and 8 bases, with 13 bases remaining between them. Here the CDR3 DNA reads TGCGCCAGCAGCTTAAGTCAGAGCTCGGAAAAACTGTTTTTT. It codes for CASSLSQSSEKLFF.

The gene calls are TRBV7-6 and TRBJ1-4; possible D gene TRBD1, 6 bases. CDR1 and CDR2 (germline): SGHVS, FNYEAQ. The CDR3 consists of 16 residues. Trimming stripped 0 bases from V and 7 bases from J, with 15 bases between. For the CDR3, the DNA is TGTGCCAGCAGCTTAGCGGCACAGGGCGCGTTTGAAAAACTGTTTTTT. It translates to CASSLAAQGAFEKLFF.

This clonotype was found many times. The chain links TRBV15 to TRBJ2-2; a possible D gene is TRBD2 (5 bases). The length of the CDR3 is 16 residues. The V and J ends lost 0 bases and 2 bases respectively, with 10 bases between them. Looked up from germline, CDR1 is LNHNV and CDR2 is YYDKDF (reference sequence). Here the CDR3 reads CATSRDIRENTGELFF. The CDR3 bases are TGTGCCACCAGCAGAGATATCCGGGAAAACACCGGGGAGCTGTTTTTT.

CDR3 amino acids: CATSRPGSGGITDTQYF. Written as DNA, the CDR3 is TGTGCCACCAGCCGTCCCGGAAGCGGGGGGATCACAGATACGCAGTATTTT. This rearrangement joins TRBV15 to TRBJ2-3; 9 bases line up with TRBD2. Trimming cost V 5 bases and J 2 bases; bases outside gene matches: 11. CDR3 length equals 17 residues. CDR1 is LNHNV and CDR2 is YYDKDF in the germline V gene (reference sequence).

This clonotype appeared a few times. CDR3: CASSRNQGRATGELFF. As DNA, the CDR3 is TGTGCCAGCAGCCGAAACCAGGGAAGGGCCACCGGGGAGCTGTTTTTT. The chain joins TRBV11-1 to TRBJ2-2; possible D gene TRBD1, 5 bases. Germline V gives CDR1 SGHAT, CDR2 FQDESV (reference sequence). V lost 5 bases and J lost 4, with 17 bases in between. This CDR3 has 16 residues.

This clonotype was recorded a few times. This sequence may be a read error, since a much larger clone differs from it by one base. V is TRBV12-3 or TRBV12-4 and J is TRBJ1-2, with D maybe TRBD1 (5 bases). Trimming left V 5 bases short and J 5 bases short, with 12 bases between. The CDR3 spans 13 residues. CDR3 DNA sequence: TGTGCCAGCAGTCCCGGGGCAGGGTATGGCTACACCTTC. Protein: CASSPGAGYGYTF.

This clonotype was detected only a few times. The V call is TRBV28, the J call TRBJ1-5, with a tentative D call TRBD1 (6 bases). With 5 bases removed from V and 4 bases from J, the gap between germline ends came to 15 bases. The CDR3 is 15 residues long. CDR1 and CDR2 (germline): MDHEN, SYDVKM. The CDR3 loop is CASSEPGQKNQPQHF. CDR3 in DNA: TGTGCCAGCAGTGAACCGGGACAAAAAAATCAGCCCCAGCATTTT.

J is TRBJ2-1 and V is TRBV30; D unclear. Germline lookup yields CDR1 GTSNPN and CDR2 SVGIG (reference sequence). The CDR3 contains 13 residues. V was shortened by 0 bases and J by 5 bases, with 8 bases between the two germline ends. CDR3 amino acids: CAWSVGLNNEQFF. The CDR3 DNA reads TGTGCCTGGAGTGTGGGGTTGAACAATGAGCAGTTCTTC.

The V gene is TRBV7-6, the J gene TRBJ2-2; 8 nucleotides line up with TRBD2. The V and J ends lost 3 bases and 1 base, in that order; junction bases with no gene match: 4. Germline V CDR1 and CDR2: SGHVS, FNYEAQ. The CDR3 covers 16 residues. CDR3 bases: TGTGCCAGCAGCTTCGGAGCGGGAGTGAACACCGGGGAGCTGTTTTTT. Translation gives CASSFGAGVNTGELFF.

This clonotype was detected a few times. V usage is TRBV5-1 and J usage is TRBJ2-3; possibly TRBD1 for D (6 bases). Germline-derived CDR1 and CDR2 are SGHRS and YFSETQ. Trimming took off 4 bases at V and 2 bases at J, with 11 bases between the two ends. CDR3 size: 14 residues. The CDR3 DNA follows: TGCGCCAGCAGCCCGGACAGATTCACAGATACGCAGTATTTT. Translated: CASSPDRFTDTQYF.

The chain employs TRBV2 and TRBJ2-5, with D possibly TRBD1 on 6 matching bases. This CDR3 spans 13 amino acids. From germline, CDR1 is SNHLY and CDR2 FYNNEI. Trimming left V 5 bases short and J 2 bases short, with 9 bases between. The CDR3 bases are TGTGCCAGCAGTAACAGGGTACAAGAGACCCAGTACTTC. It codes for CASSNRVQETQYF. Based on the CDR3 plus reference TRBV2 and TRBJ2-5, the full variable domain is EPEVTQTPSHQVTQMGQEVILRCVPISNHLYFYWYRQILGQKVEFLVSFYNNEISEKSEIFDDQFSVERPDGSNFTLKIRSTKLEDSAMYFCASSNRVQETQYFGPGTRLLVL.

Remarks on this clonotype: Being one base from a much bigger clone, this may be a read error. The chain recombines TRBV9 with TRBJ2-2; D call uncertain. This CDR3 is 13 amino acids long. With 0 bases removed from V and 2 bases from J, the gap between germline ends came to 2 bases. Germline lookup yields CDR1 SGDLS and CDR2 YYNGEE. This CDR3 is CASSVDNTGELFF. CDR3 bases: TGTGCCAGCAGCGTAGATAACACCGGGGAGCTGTTTTTT.

This clonotype appeared a few times. V and J are TRBV12-3 or TRBV12-4 and TRBJ1-1; D may be TRBD1 (5 bases). Trimming took off 2 bases at V and 1 base at J, with 17 bases between the two ends. There are 17 residues in the CDR3. CDR3 DNA sequence: TGTGCCAGCAGTTTAAGGGACCCAGCTTTGGGGAACACTGAAGCTTTCTTT. Its translation: CASSLRDPALGNTEAFF.

This rearrangement joins TRBV14 to TRBJ2-7, with 8 bases identical to TRBD1. This CDR3 is 13 amino acids long. V lost 8 bases, J lost 1 base, and 4 bases stayed unmatched. Germline V gives CDR1 SGHDN, CDR2 FVKESK. CDR3 amino acids: CASQGAFSYEQYV. The CDR3 bases are TGTGCCAGCCAGGGGGCCTTTTCCTACGAGCAGTACGTC.

The table lists this clonotype with a few counts. The CDR3 reads CASSTTGTNTGELFF. DNA for the CDR3: TGCGCCAGCAGCACGACCGGGACAAACACCGGGGAGCTGTTTTTT. This rearrangement joins TRBV5-1 to TRBJ2-2; the D gene is possibly TRBD1 (6 bases). V lost 4 bases and J lost 2, with 12 bases in between. Germline V gives CDR1 SGHRS, CDR2 YFSETQ. The CDR3 is made up of 15 amino acids.

The chain employs TRBV5-6 and TRBJ1-2; TRBD1 agrees at 9 bases. CDR3 length equals 14 residues. CDR1 SGHDT and CDR2 YYEEEE come from the germline V gene. Trimming at V came to 6 bases and at J to 8 bases, leaving 11 bases not matched to a gene. The CDR3 nucleotides read TGTGCCAGCATCCCGGGACAGGGCTTGTACGGCTACACCTTC. Translation: CASIPGQGLYGYTF.

The table lists this clonotype with many counts. V usage is TRBV10-3 and J usage is TRBJ2-5; the D gene could be TRBD1 or TRBD2 (5 bases each). The CDR3 runs to 14 residues. Trimming took 0 bases from V and 7 from J, leaving 12 bases between them. In germline, CDR1 is ENHRY, CDR2 SYGVKD. The CDR3 region is CAISESKGPLTQYF. CDR3 DNA sequence: TGTGCCATCAGTGAGTCGAAGGGACCTCTGACCCAGTACTTC.

This chain links TRBV5-1 with TRBJ2-1; 15 bases fit TRBD2. After removal of 3 bases from V and 9 bases from J, the junction contained 4 bases not matched to a gene. The germline V gene encodes CDR1 SGHRS and CDR2 YFSETQ. There are 15 residues in the CDR3. CDR3 in DNA: TGCGCCAGCAGCTCCGGGACTAGCGGGAGGAGTGAGCAGTTCTTC. Amino acid sequence: CASSSGTSGRSEQFF.

The V call is TRBV28, the J call TRBJ2-2, with 8 positions matching TRBD2. With 11 bases clipped from V and 5 bases from J, the junction kept 4 bases outside the gene matches. Germline assignment: CDR1 MDHEN and CDR2 SYDVKM. CDR3 length equals 12 residues. CDR3 DNA: TGTGCCGCCCGGGGGGGTACCGGGGAGCTGTTTTTT. It is translated as CAARGGTGELFF.

The chain recombines TRBV20-1 with TRBJ2-2; D is unclear. The germline gives CDR1 DFQATT, CDR2 SNEGSKA (reference sequence). Between the trimmed V and J ends, which lost 6 bases and 5 bases, there was a span of 19 bases. The CDR3 contains 15 residues. CDR3 sequence reads: CSAPYLATHTGELFF. The CDR3 DNA reads as TGCAGTGCCCCTTATCTGGCGACTCATACCGGGGAGCTGTTTTTT.

In this sample, this clonotype turned up many times. In DNA form, the CDR3 reads TGCGCCAGCAGCTTGGAAAGACAGGGTGAAGCTTTCTTT. Translating it yields CASSLERQGEAFF. The V gene is TRBV5-1, the J gene TRBJ1-1; 7 bases map to TRBD1. CDR3 length equals 13 residues. The V and J ends lost 0 bases and 7 bases, in that order; junction bases with no gene match: 3. Germline CDR1 SGHRS, CDR2 YFSETQ.

The V call is TRBV20-1, the J call TRBJ1-6; no clear D. Trimming removed 3 bases at V and 5 bases at J, with 11 bases between. Germline CDR1 reads DFQATT; CDR2 reads SNEGSKA (reference sequence). The CDR3 is 14 amino acids. CDR3 region: CSASRQVDNSPLHF. The CDR3 DNA reads TGCAGTGCTAGTAGGCAGGTGGATAATTCACCCCTCCACTTT.

This clonotype has a count of ten or more. The V call is TRBV5-1, the J call TRBJ1-1; 8 positions agree with TRBD1. CDR1 is SGHRS, CDR2 YFSETQ, per germline. The CDR3 is made up of 14 amino acids. With 0 bases clipped from V and 7 bases from J, the junction kept 5 bases outside the gene matches. The CDR3 region has the DNA TGCGCCAGCAGCTTGGGCGACAGGGGAATTGAAGCTTTCTTT. Translated: CASSLGDRGIEAFF.

This clonotype showed up many times. The chain links TRBV24-1 to TRBJ2-5, with D perhaps matching TRBD2 (6 bases). Germline V lookup: CDR1 KGHDR, CDR2 SFDVKD. The CDR3 sequence is 15 residues long. V lost 4 bases and J 4 bases, leaving 15 bases between the germline ends. The CDR3 protein is CATSDPGLNPETQYF. The DNA for the CDR3 is TGTGCCACCAGTGACCCCGGACTAAATCCAGAGACCCAGTACTTC.

Remarks on this clonotype: The CDR3 end shows no conserved phenylalanine or tryptophan, and so a read error is likely. The DNA is omitted, as the CDR3 cannot be located on it reliably, and the CDR3 follows TCRdb's listing. V and J are TRBV24-1 and TRBJ1-1; TRBD1, the D gene given by the table, was not confirmed from the DNA. The CDR3 spans 12 amino acids, including both terminal residues. The germline gives CDR1 KGHDR, CDR2 SFDVKD. This CDR3 is CATSDPQGAVSY.

V gene TRBV7-9 combines with J gene TRBJ1-1; D unclear. With 1 base removed from V and 3 bases from J, the gap between germline ends came to 12 bases. The CDR3 has 15 amino acids. Germline V gene data show CDR1 as SEHNR and CDR2 as FQNEAQ (reference sequence). The CDR3, as DNA: TGTGCCAGCAGCTTAGATTCGGGCACTCACACTGAAGCTTTCTTT. Amino acids: CASSLDSGTHTEAFF.